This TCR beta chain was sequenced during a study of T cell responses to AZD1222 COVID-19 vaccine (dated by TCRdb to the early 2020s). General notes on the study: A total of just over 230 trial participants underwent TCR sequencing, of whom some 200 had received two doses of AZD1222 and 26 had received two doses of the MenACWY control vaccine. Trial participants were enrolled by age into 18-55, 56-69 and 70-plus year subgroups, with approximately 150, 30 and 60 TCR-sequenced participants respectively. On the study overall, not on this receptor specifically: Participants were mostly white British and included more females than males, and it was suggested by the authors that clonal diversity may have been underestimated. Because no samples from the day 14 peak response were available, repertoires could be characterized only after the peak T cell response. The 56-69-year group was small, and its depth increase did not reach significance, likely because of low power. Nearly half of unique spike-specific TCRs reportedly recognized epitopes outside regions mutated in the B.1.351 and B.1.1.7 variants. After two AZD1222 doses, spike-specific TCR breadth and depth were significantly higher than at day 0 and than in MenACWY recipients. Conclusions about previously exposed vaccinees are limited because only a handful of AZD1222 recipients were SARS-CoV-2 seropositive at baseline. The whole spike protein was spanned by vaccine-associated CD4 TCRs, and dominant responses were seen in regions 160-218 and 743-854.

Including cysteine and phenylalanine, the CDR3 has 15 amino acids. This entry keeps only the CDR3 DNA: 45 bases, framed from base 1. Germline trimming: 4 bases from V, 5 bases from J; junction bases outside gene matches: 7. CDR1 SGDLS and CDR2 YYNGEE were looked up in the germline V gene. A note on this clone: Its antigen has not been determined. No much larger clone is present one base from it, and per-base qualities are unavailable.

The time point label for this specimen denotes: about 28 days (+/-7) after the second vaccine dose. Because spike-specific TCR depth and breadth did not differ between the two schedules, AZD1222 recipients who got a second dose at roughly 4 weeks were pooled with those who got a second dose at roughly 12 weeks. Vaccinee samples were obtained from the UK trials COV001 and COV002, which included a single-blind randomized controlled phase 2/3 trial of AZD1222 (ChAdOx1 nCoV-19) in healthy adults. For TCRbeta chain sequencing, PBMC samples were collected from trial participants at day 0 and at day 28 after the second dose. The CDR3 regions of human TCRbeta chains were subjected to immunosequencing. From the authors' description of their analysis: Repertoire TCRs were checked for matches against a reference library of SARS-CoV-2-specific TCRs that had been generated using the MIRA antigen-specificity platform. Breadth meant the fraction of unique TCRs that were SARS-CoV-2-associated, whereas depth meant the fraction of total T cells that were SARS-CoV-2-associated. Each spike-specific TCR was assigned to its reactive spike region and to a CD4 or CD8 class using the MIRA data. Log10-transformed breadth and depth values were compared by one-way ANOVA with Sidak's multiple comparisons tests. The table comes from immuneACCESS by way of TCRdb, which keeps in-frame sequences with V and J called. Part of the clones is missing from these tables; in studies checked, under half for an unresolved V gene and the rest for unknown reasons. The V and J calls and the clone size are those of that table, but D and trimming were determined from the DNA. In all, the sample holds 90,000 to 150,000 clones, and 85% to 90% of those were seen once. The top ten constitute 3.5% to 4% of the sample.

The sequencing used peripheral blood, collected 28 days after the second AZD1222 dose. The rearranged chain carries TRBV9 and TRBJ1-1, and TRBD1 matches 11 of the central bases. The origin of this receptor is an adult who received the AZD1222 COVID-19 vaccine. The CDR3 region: CASSKGGTGGTEAFF. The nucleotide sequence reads TGTGCCAGCAGCAAAGGGGGGACAGGGGGTACTGAAGCTTTCTTT.